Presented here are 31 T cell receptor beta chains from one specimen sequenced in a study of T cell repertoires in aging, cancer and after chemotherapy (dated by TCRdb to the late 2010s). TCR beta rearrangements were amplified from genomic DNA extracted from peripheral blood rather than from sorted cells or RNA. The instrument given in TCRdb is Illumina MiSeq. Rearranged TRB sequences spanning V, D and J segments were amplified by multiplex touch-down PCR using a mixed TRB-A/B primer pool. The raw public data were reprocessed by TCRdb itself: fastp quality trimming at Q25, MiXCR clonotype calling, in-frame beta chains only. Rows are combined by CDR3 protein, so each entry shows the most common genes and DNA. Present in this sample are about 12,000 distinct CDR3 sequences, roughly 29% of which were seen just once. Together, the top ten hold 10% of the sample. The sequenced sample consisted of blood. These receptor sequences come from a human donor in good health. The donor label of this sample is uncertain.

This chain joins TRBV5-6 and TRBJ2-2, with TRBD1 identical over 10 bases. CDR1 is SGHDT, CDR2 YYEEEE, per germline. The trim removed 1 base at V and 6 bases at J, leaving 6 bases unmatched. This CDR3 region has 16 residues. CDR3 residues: CASSLMDRGFPGELFF. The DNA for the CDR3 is TGTGCCAGCAGCTTGATGGACAGGGGGTTTCCCGGGGAGCTGTTTTTT.

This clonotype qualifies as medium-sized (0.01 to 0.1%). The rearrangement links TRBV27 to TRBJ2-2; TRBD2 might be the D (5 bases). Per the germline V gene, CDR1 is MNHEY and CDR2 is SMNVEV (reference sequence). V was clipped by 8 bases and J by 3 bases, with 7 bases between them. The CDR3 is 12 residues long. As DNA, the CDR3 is TGTGCCAGCGAGGGTGACACCGGGGAGCTGTTTTTT. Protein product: CASEGDTGELFF.

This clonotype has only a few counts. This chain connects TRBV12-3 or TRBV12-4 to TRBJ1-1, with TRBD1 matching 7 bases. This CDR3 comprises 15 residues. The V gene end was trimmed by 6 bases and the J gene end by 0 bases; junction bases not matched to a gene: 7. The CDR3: CASSLGTVMNTEAFF. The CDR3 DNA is TGTGCCAGCAGCCTAGGGACAGTCATGAACACTGAAGCTTTCTTT.

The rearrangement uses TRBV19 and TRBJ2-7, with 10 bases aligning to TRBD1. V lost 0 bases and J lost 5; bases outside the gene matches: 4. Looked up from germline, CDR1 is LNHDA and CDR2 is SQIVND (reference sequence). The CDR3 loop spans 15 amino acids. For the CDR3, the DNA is TGTGCCAGTAGTATAGAGACCGGGACAGGGGACGAGCAGTACTTC. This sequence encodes CASSIETGTGDEQYF. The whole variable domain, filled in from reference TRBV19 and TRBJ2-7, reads DGGITQSPKYLFRKEGQNVTLSCEQNLNHDAMYWYRQDPGQGLRLIYYSQIVNDFQKGDIAEGYSVSREKKESFPLTVTSAQKNPTAFYLCASSIETGTGDEQYFGPGTRLTVT.

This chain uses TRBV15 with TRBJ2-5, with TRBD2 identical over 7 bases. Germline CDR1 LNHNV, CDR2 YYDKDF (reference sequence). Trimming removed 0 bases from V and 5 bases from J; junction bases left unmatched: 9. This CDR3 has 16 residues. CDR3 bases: TGTGCCACCAGCAGAGATCGTTCCGGGGAGGGCGAGACCCAGTACTTC. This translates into CATSRDRSGEGETQYF.

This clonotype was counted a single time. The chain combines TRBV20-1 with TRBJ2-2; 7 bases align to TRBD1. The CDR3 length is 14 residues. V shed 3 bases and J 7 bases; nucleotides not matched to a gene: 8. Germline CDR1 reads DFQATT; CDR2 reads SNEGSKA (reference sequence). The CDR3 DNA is TGCAGTGCTAGGTCCCCGACAGGGATCGGGGAGCTGTTTTTT. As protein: CSARSPTGIGELFF.

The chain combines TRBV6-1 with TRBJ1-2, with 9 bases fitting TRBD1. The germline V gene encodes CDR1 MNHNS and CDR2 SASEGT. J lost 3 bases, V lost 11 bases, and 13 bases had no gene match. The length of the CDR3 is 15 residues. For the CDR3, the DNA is TGTGCCGCTCGTGCCCAACAGGGGGCTTACTATGGCTACACCTTC. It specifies CAARAQQGAYYGYTF.

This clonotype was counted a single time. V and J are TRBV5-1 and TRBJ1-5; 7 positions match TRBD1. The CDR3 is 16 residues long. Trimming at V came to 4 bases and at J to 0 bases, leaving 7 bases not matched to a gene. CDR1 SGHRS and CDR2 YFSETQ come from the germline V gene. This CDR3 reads CASSLEGAHSNQPQHF. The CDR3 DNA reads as TGCGCCAGCAGCCTGGAGGGGGCGCATAGCAATCAGCCCCAGCATTTT.

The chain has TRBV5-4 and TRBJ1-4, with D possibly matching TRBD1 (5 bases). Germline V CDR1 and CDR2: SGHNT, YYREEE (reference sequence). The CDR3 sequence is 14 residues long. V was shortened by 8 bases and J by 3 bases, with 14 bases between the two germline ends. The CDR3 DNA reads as TGTGCCAGAAGCAAGGTCAGGGCTAATGAAAAACTGTTTTTT. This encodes CARSKVRANEKLFF.

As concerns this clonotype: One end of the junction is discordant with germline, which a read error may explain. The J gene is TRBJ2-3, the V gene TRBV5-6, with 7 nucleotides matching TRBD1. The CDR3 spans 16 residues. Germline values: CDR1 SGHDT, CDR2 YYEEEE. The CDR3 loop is CASSLDGQVATGTQYF. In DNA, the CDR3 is TGCGCCAGCAGCTTGGACGGACAGGTAGCGACTGGTACGCAGTATTTT.

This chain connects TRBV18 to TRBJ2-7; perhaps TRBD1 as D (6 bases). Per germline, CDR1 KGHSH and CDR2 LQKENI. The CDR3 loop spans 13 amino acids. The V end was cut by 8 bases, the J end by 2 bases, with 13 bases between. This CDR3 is CASTGTLTYEQYF. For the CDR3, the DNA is TGTGCCAGCACTGGGACACTGACCTACGAGCAGTACTTC.

This CDR3 is CASSFQGADVQPQHF. The CDR3 DNA reads TGTGCCAGCAGCTTCCAGGGGGCGGATGTTCAGCCCCAGCATTTT. The V call is TRBV5-6, the J call TRBJ1-5, with 8 nucleotides matching TRBD1. The CDR3 extends over 15 amino acids. Germline trimming cut 2 bases from V and 6 bases from J; bases unmatched to any gene: 7. CDR1 SGHDT and CDR2 YYEEEE come from the germline V gene.

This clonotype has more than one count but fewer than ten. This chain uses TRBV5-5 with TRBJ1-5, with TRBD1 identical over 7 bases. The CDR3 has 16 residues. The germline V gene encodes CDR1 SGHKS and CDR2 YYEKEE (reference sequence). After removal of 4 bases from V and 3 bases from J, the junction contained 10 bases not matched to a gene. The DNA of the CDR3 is TGTGCCAGCAGCGACAGGGCCTTTAGCTACAATCAGCCCCAGCATTTT. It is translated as CASSDRAFSYNQPQHF.

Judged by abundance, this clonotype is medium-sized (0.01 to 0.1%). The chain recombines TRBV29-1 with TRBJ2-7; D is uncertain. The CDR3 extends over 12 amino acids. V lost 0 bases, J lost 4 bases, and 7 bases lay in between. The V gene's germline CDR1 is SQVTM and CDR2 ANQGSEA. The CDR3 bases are TGCAGCGTTGAAGAAAGCAGGTACGAGCAGTACTTC. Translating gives CSVEESRYEQYF.

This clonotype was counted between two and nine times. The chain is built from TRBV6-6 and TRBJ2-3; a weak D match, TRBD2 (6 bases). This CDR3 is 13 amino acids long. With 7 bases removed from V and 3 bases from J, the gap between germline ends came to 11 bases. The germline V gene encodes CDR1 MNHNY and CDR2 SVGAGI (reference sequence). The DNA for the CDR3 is TGTGCCAGCAAGACCCGGGGGACAGATACGCAGTATTTT. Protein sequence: CASKTRGTDTQYF.

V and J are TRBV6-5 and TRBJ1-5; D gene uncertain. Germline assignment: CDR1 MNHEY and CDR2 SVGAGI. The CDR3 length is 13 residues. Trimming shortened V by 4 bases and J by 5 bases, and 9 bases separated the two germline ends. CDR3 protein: CASSSGSHQPQHF. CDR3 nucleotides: TGTGCCAGCAGTTCCGGGAGCCATCAGCCCCAGCATTTT.

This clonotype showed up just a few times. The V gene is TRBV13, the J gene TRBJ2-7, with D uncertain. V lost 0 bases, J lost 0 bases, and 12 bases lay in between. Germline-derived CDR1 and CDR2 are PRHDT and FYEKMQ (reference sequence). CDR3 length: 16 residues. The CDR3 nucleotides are TGTGCCAGCAGCTTAGGAGGCAGCCGACTCTCCTACGAGCAGTACTTC. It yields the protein CASSLGGSRLSYEQYF.

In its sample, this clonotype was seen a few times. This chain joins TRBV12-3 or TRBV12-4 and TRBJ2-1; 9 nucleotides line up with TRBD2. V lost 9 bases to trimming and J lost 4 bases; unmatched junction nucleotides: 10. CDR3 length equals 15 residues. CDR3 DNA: TGTGCCAGTACGCTTGGGCGGGGGGGGTACAATGAGCAGTTCTTC. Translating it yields CASTLGRGGYNEQFF.

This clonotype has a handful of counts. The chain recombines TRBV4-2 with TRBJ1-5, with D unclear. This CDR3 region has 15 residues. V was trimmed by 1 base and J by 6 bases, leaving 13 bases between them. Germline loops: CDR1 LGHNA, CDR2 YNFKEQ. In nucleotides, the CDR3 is TGTGCCAGCAGCCAAGCGACCAACACTGGTCAGCCCCAGCATTTT. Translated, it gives CASSQATNTGQPQHF.

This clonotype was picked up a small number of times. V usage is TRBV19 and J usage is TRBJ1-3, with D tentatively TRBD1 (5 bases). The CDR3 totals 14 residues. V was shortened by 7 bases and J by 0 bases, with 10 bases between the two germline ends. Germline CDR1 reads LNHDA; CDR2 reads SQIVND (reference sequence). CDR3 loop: CASKVGDSGNTIYF. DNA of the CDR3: TGTGCCAGTAAGGTGGGGGACTCTGGAAACACCATATATTTT.

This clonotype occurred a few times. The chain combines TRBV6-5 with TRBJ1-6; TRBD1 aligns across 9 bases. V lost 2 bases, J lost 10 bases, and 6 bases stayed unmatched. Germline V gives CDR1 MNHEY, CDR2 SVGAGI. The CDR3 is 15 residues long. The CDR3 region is CASSYTRQGVSPLHF. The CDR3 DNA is TGTGCCAGCAGTTACACCCGACAGGGGGTCTCACCCCTCCACTTT.

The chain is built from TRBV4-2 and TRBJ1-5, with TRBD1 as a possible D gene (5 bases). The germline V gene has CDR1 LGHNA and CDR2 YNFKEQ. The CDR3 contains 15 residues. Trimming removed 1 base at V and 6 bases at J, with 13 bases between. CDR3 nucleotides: TGTGCCAGCAGCCAAGTGGCGGGGGGTGCTCAGCCCCAGCATTTT. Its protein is CASSQVAGGAQPQHF.

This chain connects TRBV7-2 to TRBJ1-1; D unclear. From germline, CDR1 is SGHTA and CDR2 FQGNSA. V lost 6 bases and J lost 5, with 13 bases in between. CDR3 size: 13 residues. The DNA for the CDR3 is TGTGCCAGCAGACCCGCGGTCGCAACTGAAGCTTTCTTT. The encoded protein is CASRPAVATEAFF.

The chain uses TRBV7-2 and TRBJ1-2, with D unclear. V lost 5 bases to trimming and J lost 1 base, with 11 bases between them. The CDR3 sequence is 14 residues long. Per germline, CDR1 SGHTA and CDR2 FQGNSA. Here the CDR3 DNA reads TGTGCCAGCAGCCCCCGGGGAGGTAACTATGGCTACACCTTC. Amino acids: CASSPRGGNYGYTF.

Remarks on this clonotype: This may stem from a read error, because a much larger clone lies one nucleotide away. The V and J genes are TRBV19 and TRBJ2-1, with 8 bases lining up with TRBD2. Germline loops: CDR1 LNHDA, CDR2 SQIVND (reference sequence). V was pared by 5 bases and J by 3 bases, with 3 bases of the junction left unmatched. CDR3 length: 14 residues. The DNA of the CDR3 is TGTGCCAGTAGTCGCAGCGGGAGCTACAATGAGCAGTTCTTC. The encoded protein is CASSRSGSYNEQFF.

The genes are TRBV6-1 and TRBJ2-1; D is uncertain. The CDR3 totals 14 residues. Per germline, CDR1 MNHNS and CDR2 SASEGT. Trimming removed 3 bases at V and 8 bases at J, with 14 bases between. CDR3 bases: TGTGCCAGCAGTGAGGGGTGGCAGATAGATGAGCAGTTCTTC. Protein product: CASSEGWQIDEQFF.

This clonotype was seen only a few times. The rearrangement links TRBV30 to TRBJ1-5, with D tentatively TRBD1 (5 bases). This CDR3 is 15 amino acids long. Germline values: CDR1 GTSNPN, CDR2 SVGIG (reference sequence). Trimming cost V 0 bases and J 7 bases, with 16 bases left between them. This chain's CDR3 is CAWSVGRREGQPQHF. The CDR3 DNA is TGTGCCTGGAGTGTTGGTAGAAGGGAGGGGCAGCCCCAGCATTTT.

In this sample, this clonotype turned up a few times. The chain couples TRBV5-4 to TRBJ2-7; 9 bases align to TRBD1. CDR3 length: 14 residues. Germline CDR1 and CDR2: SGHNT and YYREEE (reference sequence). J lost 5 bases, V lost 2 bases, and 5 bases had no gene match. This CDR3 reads CASSFRDRAHEQYF. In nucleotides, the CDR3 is TGTGCCAGCAGCTTCCGGGACAGGGCCCACGAGCAGTACTTC.

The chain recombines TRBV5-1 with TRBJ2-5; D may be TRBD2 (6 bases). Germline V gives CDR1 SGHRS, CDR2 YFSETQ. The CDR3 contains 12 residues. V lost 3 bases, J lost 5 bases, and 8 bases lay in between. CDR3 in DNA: TGCGCCAGCAGCTCGGAGGGGGAGACCCAGTACTTC. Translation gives CASSSEGETQYF.

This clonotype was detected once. This CDR3 is CASTRGGAPWEKLFF. The CDR3 DNA reads TGTGCCAGTACCAGGGGGGGGGCCCCCTGGGAAAAACTGTTTTTT. The genes are TRBV30 and TRBJ1-4, with TRBD1 matching 7 bases. V trimming: 8 bases; J trimming: 8 bases; junction bases outside the gene matches: 17. CDR1 and CDR2 from the germline V gene are GTSNPN and SVGIG (reference sequence). The CDR3 spans 15 residues.

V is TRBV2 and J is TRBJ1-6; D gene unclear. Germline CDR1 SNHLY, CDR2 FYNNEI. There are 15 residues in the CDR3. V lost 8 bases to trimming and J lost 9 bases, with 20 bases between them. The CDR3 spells CASEALGESGSPLHF. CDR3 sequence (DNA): TGTGCCAGCGAGGCCCTTGGGGAGTCGGGTTCACCCCTCCACTTT.